One sample yielded the 18 T cell receptor beta chains listed below, sequenced in a study of blood T cell repertoires in COVID-19. The data were produced by immunoSEQ multiplex PCR, yet TCRdb's version contains in-frame clones alone and is incomplete. The data show about 150,000 clones, approximately 92% seen once. Source material: peripheral blood. These receptors all stem from a man younger than 35 with COVID-19, enrolled during active disease.

In its sample, this clone was seen once. V is TRBV28 and J is TRBJ1-6, with 8 bases that match TRBD1. The germline gives CDR1 MDHEN, CDR2 SYDVKM. This CDR3 is built from 15 residues. Trimming took 3 bases from V and 9 from J; bases not matched to a gene: 7. The DNA for the CDR3 is TGTGCCAGCAGTTTCGATGGACAGGGCGGTTCACCCCTCCACTTT. Translating gives CASSFDGQGGSPLHF.

J is TRBJ1-2 and V is TRBV7-6; D is undetermined. Germline V gives CDR1 SGHVS, CDR2 FNYEAQ. With 1 base removed from V and 7 bases from J, the gap between germline ends came to 16 bases. The CDR3 totals 15 residues. CDR3 in amino acids: CASSLEAGMRIGYTF. CDR3 coding DNA: TGTGCCAGCAGCTTAGAGGCGGGGATGAGGATTGGCTACACCTTC.

The chain couples TRBV30 to TRBJ2-7; a weak D match, TRBD2 (5 bases). Germline assignment: CDR1 GTSNPN and CDR2 SVGIG (reference sequence). CDR3 size: 13 residues. The V end lost 2 bases, the J end lost 4 bases, and 12 bases lay between the germline ends. The CDR3 nucleotides read TGTGCCTGGAGTAGCGGTTCGGGTTACGAGCAGTACTTC. It encodes CAWSSGSGYEQYF.

The V gene is TRBV7-9, the J gene TRBJ2-1; 9 nucleotides align to TRBD2. The CDR3 length is 17 residues. V was clipped by 6 bases and J by 4 bases; unmatched bases: 13. Per the germline V gene, CDR1 is SEHNR and CDR2 is FQNEAQ (reference sequence). The CDR3 reads CASSGGTSFLQYNEQFF. The CDR3 region has the DNA TGTGCCAGCAGTGGCGGGACTAGCTTCCTTCAGTACAATGAGCAGTTCTTC.

This chain joins TRBV2 and TRBJ1-1; D is uncertain. The V gene lost 1 base and the J gene lost 4 bases, with 13 bases spanning the gap. The germline V gene has CDR1 SNHLY and CDR2 FYNNEI. This CDR3 has 15 amino acids. CDR3 in amino acids: CASSEVPGVSTEAFF. The CDR3 bases are TGTGCCAGCAGTGAAGTTCCGGGTGTGAGCACTGAAGCTTTCTTT. Using reference TRBV2 and TRBJ1-1 for the parts outside the CDR3, the full variable domain is EPEVTQTPSHQVTQMGQEVILRCVPISNHLYFYWYRQILGQKVEFLVSFYNNEISEKSEIFDDQFSVERPDGSNFTLKIRSTKLEDSAMYFCASSEVPGVSTEAFFGQGTRLTVV.

This sequence joins TRBV5-4 and TRBJ2-7, with 11 bases matching TRBD2. Germline loops: CDR1 SGHNT, CDR2 YYREEE (reference sequence). The CDR3 has 15 amino acids. V lost 4 bases to trimming and J lost 2 bases; unmatched junction nucleotides: 5. The CDR3 sequence is CASSQLAGVPYEQYF. Here the CDR3 DNA reads TGTGCCAGCAGCCAACTAGCGGGAGTCCCCTACGAGCAGTACTTC. The full variable domain, with the rest looked up from reference TRBV5-4 and TRBJ2-7, is ETGVTQSPTHLIKTRGQQVTLRCSSQSGHNTVSWYQQALGQGPQFIFQYYREEENGRGNFPPRFSGLQFPNYSSELNVNALELDDSALYLCASSQLAGVPYEQYFGPGTRLTVT.

The rearrangement links TRBV7-2 to TRBJ1-5; the D gene is possibly TRBD1 (5 bases). This CDR3 is 16 amino acids long. V dropped 5 bases and J dropped 2 bases, with 16 bases sitting between them. From germline, CDR1 is SGHTA and CDR2 FQGNSA. The DNA for the CDR3 is TGTGCCAGCAGCGGGCGACCAGGGTCAGGCAATCAGCCCCAGCATTTT. It specifies CASSGRPGSGNQPQHF.

This clone was detected once. This chain connects TRBV13 to TRBJ2-1, with D tentatively TRBD2 (5 bases). The CDR3 length is 16 residues. V was clipped by 5 bases and J by 0 bases, with 14 bases between them. The germline V gene has CDR1 PRHDT and CDR2 FYEKMQ (reference sequence). The CDR3 here is CASSPELVVSYNEQFF. In DNA form, the CDR3 reads TGTGCCAGCAGCCCGGAACTAGTTGTCTCCTACAATGAGCAGTTCTTC.

The genes are TRBV4-1 and TRBJ2-7; 8 bases map to TRBD2. The trim removed 6 bases at V and 0 bases at J, leaving 7 bases unmatched. The CDR3 extends over 15 amino acids. Germline assignment: CDR1 MGHRA and CDR2 YSYEKL. CDR3 DNA: TGCGCCAGCAGTCTAGCGGGCTCAAGCTCCTACGAGCAGTACTTC. Its protein product is CASSLAGSSSYEQYF.

As concerns this clone: The junction and the germline gene differ at one end; a read error may be behind it. The chain employs TRBV4-3 and TRBJ1-4; 8 positions match TRBD1. The CDR3 sequence is 15 residues long. The germline V gene has CDR1 LGHNA and CDR2 YSLEER. The CDR3 loop is CASRKDRAVGEKLLF. The CDR3 region has the DNA TGCGCCAGCAGGAAGGACAGGGCTGTTGGCGAAAAACTGCTTTTT.

This chain uses TRBV27 with TRBJ2-7, with D perhaps matching TRBD2 (5 bases). The V end lost 4 bases, the J end lost 0 bases, and 13 bases lay between the germline ends. The CDR3 contains 15 residues. Germline assignment: CDR1 MNHEY and CDR2 SMNVEV (reference sequence). CDR3 amino acids: CASSSYASGSYEQYF. In DNA form, the CDR3 reads TGTGCCAGCAGTTCATATGCGAGCGGCTCCTACGAGCAGTACTTC.

The chain employs TRBV6-1 and TRBJ2-1; D possibly corresponds to TRBD2 (5 bases). The CDR3 is 15 amino acids. Germline CDR1 and CDR2: MNHNS and SASEGT. V was shortened by 3 bases and J by 0 bases, with 9 bases between the two germline ends. The CDR3 DNA follows: TGTGCCAGCAGTGAGGCGGGCCTCTCCTACAATGAGCAGTTCTTC. Translating gives CASSEAGLSYNEQFF.

The chain links TRBV6-6 to TRBJ2-1; 7 positions match TRBD2. The CDR3 contains 12 residues. V trimming: 4 bases; J trimming: 8 bases; junction bases outside the gene matches: 2. CDR1 and CDR2 from the germline V gene are MNHNY and SVGAGI (reference sequence). The CDR3 reads CASSWEGHEQFF. The CDR3 DNA follows: TGTGCCAGCAGTTGGGAGGGCCATGAGCAGTTCTTC.

The DNA for the CDR3 is TGTGCCAGCTCACCACCGACAGGGAATCAGCCCCAGCATTTT. Protein: CASSPPTGNQPQHF. V is TRBV18 and J is TRBJ1-5; 7 bases match TRBD1. Germline-derived CDR1 and CDR2 are KGHSH and LQKENI. This CDR3 comprises 14 residues. Losses at the gene ends were 0 bases for V and 4 bases for J; bases not matched to a gene: 0.

The V and J genes are TRBV2 and TRBJ2-7, with 12 bases that match TRBD1. The CDR3 has 13 amino acids. Trimming at V came to 8 bases and at J to 6 bases, leaving 5 bases not matched to a gene. CDR1 SNHLY and CDR2 FYNNEI come from the germline V gene. The CDR3 nucleotides are TGTGCCAGCGATGGGACAGGGGGCCTCGAGCAGTACTTC. It yields the protein CASDGTGGLEQYF.

V usage is TRBV28 and J usage is TRBJ2-2; D remains unclear. CDR3 size: 11 residues. Germline V CDR1 and CDR2: MDHEN, SYDVKM. The ends were cut back, 7 bases at V and 7 bases at J, with 7 bases in the middle. CDR3 DNA: TGTGCCAGCACCTTCGGCGGGGAGCTGTTTTTT. Protein product: CASTFGGELFF.

The chain carries TRBV5-6 and TRBJ2-3, with TRBD2 matching over 8 bases. The V and J ends lost 6 bases and 0 bases, in that order; junction bases with no gene match: 12. There are 17 residues in the CDR3. Germline-derived CDR1 and CDR2 are SGHDT and YYEEEE. Written as DNA, the CDR3 is TGTGCCAGCACCTCCCGGGGCGGGAGGACTAGCACAGATACGCAGTATTTT. Protein: CASTSRGGRTSTDTQYF.

The chain is built from TRBV28 and TRBJ2-7, with D possibly being TRBD1 (6 bases). V lost 4 bases, J lost 5 bases, and 15 bases lay in between. The CDR3 has 14 residues. The germline V gene has CDR1 MDHEN and CDR2 SYDVKM. The CDR3 DNA reads as TGTGCCAGCAGTTCCACAGGGACGTGGGACGAGCAGTACTTC. Translated, it gives CASSSTGTWDEQYF.